This paragraph reports one TCR beta chain. The antigen is unknown. Preparing the TCRbeta library involved the use of unique molecular identifiers. TCRdb itself ran the PCR reads through MiXCR, one entry per CDR3 protein. The sample carries over 100,000 distinct CDR3 sequences, 10% recorded once. This entry comes from a study of T-cell reconstitution after alpha-beta-depleted transplantation in children. Whole-study findings and limits: Certain patients had high TCRbeta diversity at day 60, and it came from recipient T cells and thymic progenitors that survived. In patients about two months after transplant, alpha-beta T cells reportedly arose from several hundred expanded graft clones. Newly produced T cells mostly accounted for T-cell counts and diversity one year post-transplant.

The V end lost 3 bases, the J end lost 2 bases, and 8 bases lay between the germline ends. CDR1 and CDR2 (germline): MNHEY, SMNVEV (reference sequence). The CDR3 is 14 residues long. The V and J genes are TRBV27 and TRBJ1-3; no reliable D call. Sample: PBMCs, taken before TCRalphabeta/CD19-depleted stem cell transplant. The TCR sequence derives from a boy aged 2 to 10 with acute lymphoblastic leukemia, due to receive a stem cell transplant. In nucleotides, the CDR3 is TGTGCCAGCAGTTTGCGGGGTGCTGGAAACACCATATATTTT. Its protein is CASSLRGAGNTIYF.